One sample yielded the 29 T cell receptor beta chains listed below, sequenced in a study of cytomegalovirus exposure and HLA in healthy donors. PCR primers comprised 60 Vbeta and 13 Jbeta primers. Sequencing used immunoSEQ multiplex PCR; TCRdb keeps in-frame clones, though not all of them. The sample records about 90,000 clones, roughly 70% being singletons. Source material: PBMCs. The receptors stem from a woman aged 45-60 years in good health and CMV-seropositive.

The chain carries TRBV7-2 and TRBJ2-3; D is possibly TRBD2 (5 bases). Germline V gene sequence: CDR1 SGHTA, CDR2 FQGNSA. The CDR3 consists of 12 residues. V was shortened by 5 bases and J by 8 bases, with 11 bases between the two germline ends. CDR3 DNA sequence: TGTGCCAGCAGCCAAGGCGAGGGTACGCAGTATTTT. Protein: CASSQGEGTQYF.

The chain combines TRBV7-6 with TRBJ2-5, with a tentative D call TRBD1 (6 bases). This CDR3 is 16 amino acids long. Trimming took off 1 base at V and 5 bases at J, with 17 bases between the two ends. Germline-derived CDR1 and CDR2 are SGHVS and FNYEAQ. The CDR3 region has the DNA TGTGCCAGCAGCTTAGGCCGGACAGTCCTGGGGGAGACCCAGTACTTC. It codes for CASSLGRTVLGETQYF.

Note on this clone: The junction departs from the called germline gene at one end, perhaps through a read error. The gene calls are TRBV7-3 and TRBJ2-1, with TRBD2 as a possible D gene (8 bases). CDR1 is SGHTA, CDR2 FQGTGA, per germline. CDR3 size: 16 residues. Here the CDR3 DNA reads TGTTCCAGCAGCTCCATAGCGGGACAGACTTCAGGGGAGCAGTTCTTC. It is translated as CSSSSIAGQTSGEQFF.

The chain links TRBV2 to TRBJ2-7; no reliable D call. In germline, CDR1 is SNHLY, CDR2 FYNNEI. The CDR3 is 13 residues long. V lost 2 bases to trimming and J lost 2 bases, with 7 bases between them. DNA of the CDR3: TGTGCCAGCAGTGAACTTTTAACCTACGAGCAGTACTTC. This translates into CASSELLTYEQYF.

This rearrangement joins TRBV6-4 to TRBJ2-3; D not resolved. Germline V CDR1 and CDR2: MRHNA, SNTAGT. The ends were cut back, 5 bases at V and 5 bases at J, with 11 bases in the middle. The CDR3 has 13 amino acids. DNA of the CDR3: TGTGCCAGCAGTTTGGAGTTGAAAGATACGCAGTATTTT. Protein product: CASSLELKDTQYF.

There are a few counts of this clone. This sequence joins TRBV18 and TRBJ1-5; no clear D gene. The V and J ends lost 3 bases and 4 bases respectively, with 13 bases between them. Germline V gene data show CDR1 as KGHSH and CDR2 as LQKENI. This CDR3 is 15 amino acids long. CDR3 amino acids: CASSPSGTPNQPQHF. CDR3 coding DNA: TGTGCCAGCTCACCCTCAGGAACCCCTAATCAGCCCCAGCATTTT.

This chain uses TRBV2 with TRBJ1-2, with D maybe TRBD1 (5 bases). CDR3 length: 13 amino acids. Germline V lookup: CDR1 SNHLY, CDR2 FYNNEI. V was trimmed by 4 bases and J by 4 bases, leaving 10 bases between them. The CDR3 sequence is CASSVTDSYGYTF. DNA of the CDR3: TGTGCCAGCAGTGTGACAGACTCCTATGGCTACACCTTC.

The chain recombines TRBV28 with TRBJ2-7, with D possibly matching TRBD2 (5 bases). The germline V gene encodes CDR1 MDHEN and CDR2 SYDVKM. V dropped 6 bases and J dropped 4 bases, with 16 bases sitting between them. The CDR3 spans 14 residues. The CDR3 is CASSPPGRPYEQYF. The DNA of the CDR3 is TGTGCCAGCAGCCCCCCGGGGAGACCGTACGAGCAGTACTTC.

This chain joins TRBV27 and TRBJ2-2; 7 positions agree with TRBD2. The length of the CDR3 is 14 residues. The junction had 6 bases not matched to a gene; V was cut back by 4 bases and J by 7 bases. The germline V gene encodes CDR1 MNHEY and CDR2 SMNVEV (reference sequence). The CDR3 here is CASSWEGGFGELFF. CDR3 sequence (DNA): TGTGCCAGCAGTTGGGAGGGAGGCTTCGGGGAGCTGTTTTTT.

The chain recombines TRBV28 with TRBJ2-5; 12 positions match TRBD1. This CDR3 is built from 15 residues. V was clipped by 2 bases and J by 11 bases; unmatched bases: 9. Germline V CDR1 and CDR2: MDHEN, SYDVKM. CDR3 residues: CASSLRGQGAQKQYF. For the CDR3, the DNA is TGTGCCAGCAGTTTAAGGGGACAGGGGGCGCAGAAGCAGTACTTC.

The chain employs TRBV9 and TRBJ2-7, with D perhaps TRBD1 (6 bases). Germline values: CDR1 SGDLS, CDR2 YYNGEE. The CDR3 consists of 15 residues. V was pared by 2 bases and J by 5 bases, with 17 bases between. The CDR3 region has the DNA TGTGCCAGCAGCGTTTCGCAGGGGTTGGGCGACGAGCAGTACTTC. Protein product: CASSVSQGLGDEQYF.

The V gene is TRBV28, the J gene TRBJ1-1, with D unclear. The CDR3 covers 12 residues. V lost 5 bases and J lost 1, with 5 bases in between. In germline, CDR1 is MDHEN, CDR2 SYDVKM. CDR3 amino acids: CASSLTNTEAFF. The CDR3, as DNA: TGTGCCAGCAGTCTAACGAACACTGAAGCTTTCTTT.

J is TRBJ1-3 and V is TRBV11-2, with D tentatively TRBD1 (5 bases). V gave up 2 bases and J gave up 0 bases, with 14 bases separating them. The CDR3 length is 17 residues. The V gene's germline CDR1 is SGHAT and CDR2 FQNNGV. CDR3 nucleotides: TGTGCCAGCAGCTTAAACCCTATGACAGCCTCTGGAAACACCATATATTTT. Translation: CASSLNPMTASGNTIYF.

This clone was observed a handful of times. Distinct nucleotide sequences in the sample also encode this CDR3. This chain links TRBV19 with TRBJ2-7, with TRBD2 as a possible D gene (6 bases). Germline V gene sequence: CDR1 LNHDA, CDR2 SQIVND (reference sequence). With 1 base removed from V and 2 bases from J, the gap between germline ends came to 6 bases. The CDR3 has 13 residues. This CDR3 is CASSIGGTYEQYF. CDR3 in DNA: TGTGCCAGTAGTATAGGCGGGACCTACGAGCAGTACTTC.

The chain links TRBV18 to TRBJ2-3, with TRBD1 as a possible D gene (6 bases). Germline loops: CDR1 KGHSH, CDR2 LQKENI. V was pared by 3 bases and J by 6 bases, with 10 bases between. The CDR3 is 13 residues long. The CDR3 bases are TGTGCCAGCTCACCGGGACATTCGGATACGCAGTATTTT. It yields the protein CASSPGHSDTQYF.

The gene calls are TRBV7-9 and TRBJ2-7; D might be TRBD1 (6 bases). CDR1 SEHNR and CDR2 FQNEAQ come from the germline V gene (reference sequence). This CDR3 comprises 15 residues. Trimming took off 3 bases at V and 6 bases at J, with 18 bases between the two ends. The CDR3 spells CASSFTGSRVSEQYF. Here the CDR3 DNA reads TGTGCCAGCAGCTTTACAGGGTCAAGGGTTAGCGAGCAGTACTTC.

Concerning this clone: Germline and junction disagree at one end, which may indicate a read error. Other DNA sequences of this sample code for an identical CDR3. The rearrangement uses TRBV27 and TRBJ2-2, with D uncertain. This CDR3 has 16 residues. CDR1 and CDR2 from the germline V gene are MNHEY and SMNVEV (reference sequence). The CDR3 loop is CASSRTPGFATGELFF. In DNA, the CDR3 is TGCGCCAGCAGCCGCACCCCGGGTTTTGCCACCGGGGAGCTGTTTTTT.

The chain joins TRBV5-4 to TRBJ2-1; 9 bases fit TRBD2. In germline, CDR1 is SGHNT, CDR2 YYREEE (reference sequence). The CDR3 runs to 12 residues. The V and J ends lost 4 bases and 15 bases, in that order; junction bases with no gene match: 8. The DNA for the CDR3 is TGTGCCAGCAGCAGTTCTGGGACTAGCTTGTTCTTC. Translation: CASSSSGTSLFF.

This chain links TRBV28 with TRBJ1-2, with unresolved D. Trimming cost V 5 bases and J 2 bases, with 6 bases left between them. CDR3 length: 12 residues. The germline V gene has CDR1 MDHEN and CDR2 SYDVKM. CDR3 bases: TGTGCCAGCAGTGGACTAAACTATGGCTACACCTTC. Its translation is CASSGLNYGYTF.

The rearrangement links TRBV28 to TRBJ2-7; D perhaps matches TRBD2 (6 bases). The CDR3 runs 13 residues. V was clipped by 5 bases and J by 2 bases, with 10 bases between them. CDR1 and CDR2 (germline): MDHEN, SYDVKM. For the CDR3, the DNA is TGTGCCAGCAGTATCAGGGAGGCCTACGAGCAGTACTTC. This codes for CASSIREAYEQYF.

This rearrangement joins TRBV4-2 to TRBJ2-7; D is perhaps TRBD1 (6 bases). Germline CDR1 and CDR2: LGHNA and YNFKEQ. The V and J ends lost 1 base and 3 bases respectively, with 13 bases between them. The CDR3 is 15 amino acids. The chain's CDR3 is CASSQVRGLGYEQYF. CDR3 DNA sequence: TGTGCCAGCAGCCAAGTAAGGGGGTTGGGCTACGAGCAGTACTTC.

The V call is TRBV7-9, the J call TRBJ1-1; 7 positions match TRBD1. Germline trimming cut 3 bases from V and 2 bases from J; bases unmatched to any gene: 3. The CDR3 is 14 amino acids. The germline V gene encodes CDR1 SEHNR and CDR2 FQNEAQ (reference sequence). CDR3 amino acids: CASSFQGVNTEAFF. The CDR3 DNA follows: TGTGCCAGCAGCTTCCAGGGGGTTAACACTGAAGCTTTCTTT. Combining the CDR3 with reference TRBV7-9 and TRBJ1-1 gives the whole variable domain DTGVSQNPRHKITKRGQNVTFRCDPISEHNRLYWYRQTLGQGPEFLTYFQNEAQLEKSRLLSDRFSAERPKGSFSTLEIQRTEQGDSAMYLCASSFQGVNTEAFFGQGTRLTVV.

V usage is TRBV5-1 and J usage is TRBJ2-5, with D possibly being TRBD1 (7 bases). Germline V lookup: CDR1 SGHRS, CDR2 YFSETQ. The CDR3 loop spans 14 amino acids. The V end lost 1 base, the J end lost 4 bases, and 11 bases lay between the germline ends. Written as DNA, the CDR3 is TGCGCCAGCAGCTTGAACAGGGGACTAGAGACCCAGTACTTC. Residues: CASSLNRGLETQYF.

This chain uses TRBV29-1 with TRBJ2-3; 8 bases are a match to TRBD2. The CDR3 is 14 residues long. The V gene end was trimmed by 0 bases and the J gene end by 6 bases; junction bases not matched to a gene: 5. Per germline, CDR1 SQVTM and CDR2 ANQGSEA. The CDR3 loop reads CSVEEAGAGDTQYF. Written as DNA, the CDR3 is TGCAGCGTTGAAGAAGCGGGGGCGGGGGATACGCAGTATTTT.

V is TRBV2 and J is TRBJ1-1, with TRBD1 identical over 8 bases. CDR1 SNHLY and CDR2 FYNNEI come from the germline V gene. The CDR3 extends over 14 amino acids. The ends lost 6 bases at V and 6 bases at J; junction bases unmatched: 9. In DNA form, the CDR3 reads TGTGCCAGCAGGGAGACAGGGGTTCGGGCTGAAGCTTTCTTT. Its translation is CASRETGVRAEAFF.

The chain links TRBV5-1 to TRBJ1-1; D possibly corresponds to TRBD1 (5 bases). In germline, CDR1 is SGHRS, CDR2 YFSETQ. This CDR3 contains 13 residues. Deletions cut 5 bases from V and 3 bases from J, with 11 bases between. CDR3 coding DNA: TGCGCCAGCAGACCCGGGGGGGACACTGAAGCTTTCTTT. Protein: CASRPGGDTEAFF.

The CDR3 DNA is TGTGCCAGCAGCTTAGACCGAGCGGTAGAAGCTTTCTTT. It translates to CASSLDRAVEAFF. V gene TRBV11-2 combines with J gene TRBJ1-1; D not resolved. The V gene lost 0 bases and the J gene lost 8 bases, with 10 bases spanning the gap. This CDR3 has 13 residues. Per the germline V gene, CDR1 is SGHAT and CDR2 is FQNNGV.

The rearrangement links TRBV4-1 to TRBJ2-4, with D tentatively TRBD2 (5 bases). V dropped 0 bases and J dropped 1 base, with 16 bases sitting between them. Germline assignment: CDR1 MGHRA and CDR2 YSYEKL. The length of the CDR3 is 18 residues. For the CDR3, the DNA is TGCGCCAGCAGCCAAGATAGGGCCAGGCCGGGGGCCAAAAACATTCAGTACTTC. This encodes CASSQDRARPGAKNIQYF.

The V and J genes are TRBV6-1 and TRBJ2-7, with 7 bases aligning to TRBD2. The trim removed 5 bases at V and 1 base at J, leaving 8 bases unmatched. The CDR3 length is 15 residues. Germline V gene sequence: CDR1 MNHNS, CDR2 SASEGT. DNA of the CDR3: TGTGCCAGCAGTACCGGGACTACCATTTCCTACGAGCAGTACTTC. Translated: CASSTGTTISYEQYF.